A single sample is the source of the 27 T cell receptor beta chains below, sequenced in a study of beta chain features in type 1 diabetes. Expressed TCRB transcripts were sequenced because the isolated RNA had all been reverse transcribed beforehand. Clones were read by immunoSEQ multiplex PCR, and TCRdb kept only the in-frame ones, dropping some. This sample has about 150,000 clones, with roughly 9% found just once. The specimen sequenced was central memory CD4+ T cells from blood. The source is a woman younger than 35 in good health.

V gene TRBV5-1 combines with J gene TRBJ2-1; 7 bases match TRBD2. From germline, CDR1 is SGHRS and CDR2 YFSETQ. The CDR3 contains 15 residues. V gave up 4 bases and J gave up 3 bases; unmatched junction bases: 7. CDR3 nucleotide sequence: TGCGCCAGCAGCCCCGCCTCTAGCGGCTACAATGAGCAGTTCTTC. Amino acids: CASSPASSGYNEQFF. Supplemented by reference TRBV5-1 and TRBJ2-1, the full variable domain reads KAGVTQTPRYLIKTRGQQVTLSCSPISGHRSVSWYQQTPGQGLQFLFEYFSETQRNKGNFPGRFSGRQFSNSRSEMNVSTLELGDSALYLCASSPASSGYNEQFFGPGTRLTVL.

This clone was seen a handful of times. CDR3 DNA sequence: TGCGCCAGCAGTCACTTTAGCGGGAGACCTAGGGAGCAGTACTTC. This encodes CASSHFSGRPREQYF. The genes are TRBV23-1 and TRBJ2-7; TRBD2 agrees at 9 bases. Being an ORF, TRBV23-1 has a function that is uncertain. Trimming cost V 3 bases and J 7 bases; bases outside gene matches: 10. The CDR3 totals 15 residues.

This sequence joins TRBV7-2 and TRBJ2-3; 7 nucleotides agree with TRBD2. The J segment lost 5 bases and the V segment lost 3 bases, leaving 8 bases of the junction unmatched. The CDR3 contains 15 residues. Germline V gene data show CDR1 as SGHTA and CDR2 as FQGNSA. The CDR3 spells CASSFGGDGRDTQYF. The CDR3 region has the DNA TGTGCCAGCAGCTTTGGGGGGGACGGTAGAGATACGCAGTATTTT.

This clone was seen more than once but under ten times. The chain employs TRBV7-2 and TRBJ2-6; D unclear. Germline V gives CDR1 SGHTA, CDR2 FQGNSA. V gave up 6 bases and J gave up 1 base, with 10 bases separating them. The CDR3 consists of 15 residues. The CDR3 DNA is TGTGCCAGCAGTCGTGACAAGTCTGGGGCCAACGTCCTGACTTTC. Encoded protein: CASSRDKSGANVLTF.

The genes are TRBV6-5 and TRBJ2-4; possibly TRBD1 for D (6 bases). The CDR3 extends over 13 amino acids. The germline V gene encodes CDR1 MNHEY and CDR2 SVGAGI. V dropped 7 bases and J dropped 8 bases, with 15 bases sitting between them. In DNA form, the CDR3 reads TGTGCCAGCACCGGGGACAAGTCGGACATTCAGTACTTC. It codes for CASTGDKSDIQYF.

This clone was found a few times. The rearrangement joins TRBV5-4 to TRBJ1-1, with TRBD1 matching over 8 bases. J was trimmed by 0 bases and V by 0 bases; bases with no gene match: 4. The CDR3 totals 16 residues. Germline assignment: CDR1 SGHNT and CDR2 YYREEE (reference sequence). CDR3 sequence: CASSLGQGALNTEAFF. Here the CDR3 DNA reads TGTGCCAGCAGCTTGGGGCAGGGGGCACTGAACACTGAAGCTTTCTTT.

The genes are TRBV7-2 and TRBJ2-7; TRBD2 might be the D (6 bases). The germline V gene has CDR1 SGHTA and CDR2 FQGNSA. V dropped 3 bases and J dropped 0 bases, with 15 bases sitting between them. The CDR3 totals 16 residues. The CDR3 DNA follows: TGTGCCAGCAGCTTTCGAGGGGACGGGAGCTCCTACGAGCAGTACTTC. As protein: CASSFRGDGSSYEQYF.

This sequence joins TRBV29-1 and TRBJ1-2, with 8 bases identical to TRBD1. Trimming at V came to 4 bases and at J to 3 bases, leaving 4 bases not matched to a gene. This CDR3 contains 13 residues. Per germline, CDR1 SQVTM and CDR2 ANQGSEA. The CDR3 here is CSVATGEDYGYTF. In nucleotides, the CDR3 is TGCAGCGTTGCGACAGGGGAAGACTATGGCTACACCTTC.

This clone was seen a handful of times. The V call is TRBV7-3, the J call TRBJ2-3; D is unresolved. This CDR3 spans 12 amino acids. V was shortened by 5 bases and J by 4 bases, with 7 bases between the two germline ends. The V gene's germline CDR1 is SGHTA and CDR2 FQGTGA. CDR3 sequence: CASSTSADTQYF. CDR3 DNA: TGTGCCAGCAGCACGAGTGCAGATACGCAGTATTTT.

This chain connects TRBV18 to TRBJ2-5; D ambiguous. The germline V gene has CDR1 KGHSH and CDR2 LQKENI. The CDR3 loop spans 14 amino acids. The V and J ends lost 0 bases and 2 bases respectively, with 7 bases between them. CDR3 DNA sequence: TGTGCCAGCTCACCACCCACACCGCAAGAGACCCAGTACTTC. This gives the protein CASSPPTPQETQYF. Combining the CDR3 with reference TRBV18 and TRBJ2-5 gives the whole variable domain NAGVMQNPRHLVRRRGQEARLRCSPMKGHSHVYWYRQLPEEGLKFMVYLQKENIIDESGMPKERFSAEFPKEGPSILRIQQVVRGDSAAYFCASSPPTPQETQYFGPGTRLLVL.

The chain couples TRBV2 to TRBJ2-5; a possible D gene is TRBD2 (5 bases). The CDR3 consists of 12 residues. Germline V gene sequence: CDR1 SNHLY, CDR2 FYNNEI. The V and J ends lost 4 bases and 2 bases respectively, with 5 bases between them. CDR3 DNA: TGTGCCAGCAGTGGGACTCAAGAGACCCAGTACTTC. Translated, it gives CASSGTQETQYF.

The rearrangement joins TRBV30 to TRBJ1-6; D possibly corresponds to TRBD1 (5 bases). This CDR3 has 13 residues. Germline lookup yields CDR1 GTSNPN and CDR2 SVGIG (reference sequence). V shed 1 base and J shed 7 bases, with 8 bases lying between them. Here the CDR3 reads CAWSEGLNSPLHF. The CDR3 region has the DNA TGTGCCTGGAGTGAGGGGTTGAATTCACCCCTCCACTTT.

The sample holds a few counts of this clone. The rearrangement uses TRBV14 and TRBJ1-2, with 7 bases matching TRBD1. Germline V gene lookup returns CDR1 SGHDN and CDR2 FVKESK. Trimming cost V 0 bases and J 7 bases; bases outside gene matches: 14. This CDR3 contains 17 residues. CDR3 DNA sequence: TGTGCCAGCAGCCAAGATACGAAAGGGGGCCCATCCGGTGGCTACACCTTC. Translation: CASSQDTKGGPSGGYTF.

The rearrangement links TRBV7-9 to TRBJ2-3; no firm D call. The V gene's germline CDR1 is SEHNR and CDR2 FQNEAQ (reference sequence). The CDR3 has 14 amino acids. Trimming took off 1 base at V and 5 bases at J, with 10 bases between the two ends. CDR3 sequence: CASSLGAIRDTQYF. The CDR3, as DNA: TGTGCCAGCAGCTTAGGGGCAATCCGAGATACGCAGTATTTT.

This clone appeared a few times. The chain employs TRBV19 and TRBJ2-2; 7 bases align to TRBD1. Germline V gene data show CDR1 as LNHDA and CDR2 as SQIVND (reference sequence). With V trimmed by 8 bases and J by 5 bases, 8 bases remained unmatched. This CDR3 region has 14 residues. CDR3 bases: TGTGCCAGTGGGCAAGGGGGCCGGACCGGGGAGCTGTTTTTT. It yields the protein CASGQGGRTGELFF.

This clone showed up just a few times. The chain has TRBV6-5 and TRBJ1-5, with D unclear. CDR3 length: 13 residues. Trimming took off 6 bases at V and 3 bases at J, with 9 bases between the two ends. Germline values: CDR1 MNHEY, CDR2 SVGAGI. The DNA for the CDR3 is TGTGCCAGCAGAGAGTTTACCAATCAGCCCCAGCATTTT. Its translation is CASREFTNQPQHF.

This clone has more than one count but fewer than ten. This chain connects TRBV7-2 to TRBJ2-3, with D possibly matching TRBD1 (5 bases). The CDR3 extends over 15 amino acids. Trimming shortened V by 1 base and J by 2 bases, and 10 bases separated the two germline ends. Germline V gives CDR1 SGHTA, CDR2 FQGNSA. This CDR3 reads CASSLVRGNTDTQYF. CDR3 coding DNA: TGTGCCAGCAGCTTAGTTAGGGGTAACACAGATACGCAGTATTTT.

The V and J genes are TRBV27 and TRBJ2-1, with a tentative D call TRBD2 (6 bases). The CDR3 consists of 14 residues. Germline CDR1 and CDR2: MNHEY and SMNVEV (reference sequence). V was shortened by 8 bases and J by 8 bases, with 19 bases between the two germline ends. CDR3 sequence: CASRLTRVGDEQFF. CDR3 nucleotide sequence: TGTGCCAGCCGTCTGACTAGAGTAGGCGATGAGCAGTTCTTC.

This clone was detected a few times. This chain connects TRBV6-5 to TRBJ1-4; 10 nucleotides agree with TRBD1. This CDR3 region has 14 residues. The germline V gene has CDR1 MNHEY and CDR2 SVGAGI. J was trimmed by 10 bases and V by 6 bases; bases with no gene match: 8. The chain's CDR3 is CASRAGTGERKLFF. The CDR3 bases are TGTGCCAGCAGGGCCGGGACAGGGGAACGAAAACTGTTTTTT.

This clone was counted a few times. The chain recombines TRBV7-3 with TRBJ2-2; 8 bases fit TRBD2. The CDR3 is 16 residues long. V was pared by 6 bases and J by 1 base, with 7 bases of the junction left unmatched. CDR1 is SGHTA and CDR2 is FQGTGA in the germline V gene. The CDR3 loop is CASSSRGGKNTGELFF. For the CDR3, the DNA is TGTGCCAGCAGTTCACGGGGGGGCAAGAACACCGGGGAGCTGTTTTTT.

The rearrangement joins TRBV25-1 to TRBJ1-1; D gene ambiguous. CDR3 length: 16 amino acids. In germline, CDR1 is MGHDK, CDR2 SYGVNS. The V gene lost 4 bases and the J gene lost 0 bases, with 15 bases spanning the gap. CDR3 residues: CASSALSTTMNTEAFF. DNA for the CDR3: TGTGCCAGCAGTGCCCTATCAACGACTATGAACACTGAAGCTTTCTTT.

V is TRBV6-6 and J is TRBJ2-1; TRBD2 is a possible D gene (5 bases). This CDR3 contains 15 residues. Germline-derived CDR1 and CDR2 are MNHNY and SVGAGI (reference sequence). Between the trimmed V and J ends, which lost 4 bases and 5 bases, there was a span of 15 bases. CDR3 in DNA: TGTGCCAGCAGTTCCCGGGAAGGGCCGGACAATGAGCAGTTCTTC. Amino acids: CASSSREGPDNEQFF.

A few counts support this clone. The gene calls are TRBV5-1 and TRBJ2-1; 9 nucleotides line up with TRBD2. The CDR3 covers 14 residues. V was clipped by 3 bases and J by 8 bases; unmatched bases: 6. CDR1 SGHRS and CDR2 YFSETQ come from the germline V gene. The CDR3 region is CASSYGGRGDEQFF. CDR3 DNA sequence: TGCGCCAGCAGCTACGGCGGGAGGGGGGATGAGCAGTTCTTC.

This clone was counted a few times. The V call is TRBV7-8, the J call TRBJ1-2, with 7 bases matching TRBD1. CDR3 length equals 17 residues. Germline values: CDR1 SGHVS, CDR2 FQNEAQ. Trimming took 5 bases from V and 10 from J; bases not matched to a gene: 22. CDR3 in DNA: TGTGCCAGCAGCCAACCCAGTGGTTTTGAGGGGACAGCATACTACACCTTC. It specifies CASSQPSGFEGTAYYTF.

A few counts support this clone. The chain links TRBV7-2 to TRBJ2-3, with 13 bases lining up with TRBD2. This CDR3 comprises 16 residues. The J segment lost 8 bases and the V segment lost 5 bases, leaving 10 bases of the junction unmatched. Germline CDR1 is SGHTA and CDR2 is FQGNSA. The CDR3, as DNA: TGTGCCAGCAGCAGCCGACTAGCGGGGGGCGGGGCTACGCAGTATTTT. It encodes CASSSRLAGGGATQYF.

This clone was counted between two and nine times. The chain recombines TRBV5-1 with TRBJ2-1; 9 nucleotides agree with TRBD2. The CDR3 runs to 16 residues. J lost 2 bases, V lost 1 base, and 4 bases had no gene match. The germline V gene has CDR1 SGHRS and CDR2 YFSETQ. The CDR3 loop reads CASSLQAGGTYNEQFF. The DNA for the CDR3 is TGCGCCAGCAGCTTGCAAGCGGGGGGAACCTACAATGAGCAGTTCTTC.

This clone was detected many times. The gene calls are TRBV7-2 and TRBJ2-1; 8 bases agree with TRBD2. Germline assignment: CDR1 SGHTA and CDR2 FQGNSA. J gave up 2 bases and V 5 bases, and 5 bases lay outside the gene matches. This CDR3 has 15 residues. CDR3 coding DNA: TGTGCCAGCAGCCTTTTTAGCGGGGCCTACAATGAGCAGTTCTTC. Translated: CASSLFSGAYNEQFF.